A selection of T cell receptor beta chains follows, all from one sample in a study of control samples from healthy donors and cancer patients. Clones were read by immunoSEQ multiplex PCR, and TCRdb kept only the in-frame ones, dropping some. Of over 15,000 clones listed, around 87% were seen once; the top ten hold 9.5% to 13%. Input material: PBMCs. Receptor source: a woman in her 70s with colorectal cancer. The CDR3 runs from the conserved cysteine through the conserved F or W. A D gene is named only where the DNA matches it firmly. Part of the rows lack a size; the others show once, few, many or a class for expanded clones.

size	V	D	J	CDR3	DNA
once	TRBV4-1	.	TRBJ1-1	CASSQGGQREAFF	TGCGCCAGCAGCCAAGGCGGGCAGCGTGAAGCTTTCTTT
.	TRBV29-1	.	TRBJ1-3	CSVVLQGSPWAGNTIYF	TGCAGCGTGGTTCTTCAGGGATCCCCATGGGCTGGAAACACCATATATTTT
.	TRBV25-1	.	TRBJ1-4	CASSERRDENEKLFF	TGTGCCAGCAGTGAACGGAGGGATGAGAATGAAAAACTGTTTTTT
.	TRBV10-3	.	TRBJ1-5	CAIGTSDQPQHF	TGTGCCATCGGGACATCCGATCAGCCCCAGCATTTT
.	TRBV5-1	.	TRBJ1-1	CASSWTRRNEAFF	TGCGCCAGCAGCTGGACCCGACGGAATGAAGCTTTCTTT
.	TRBV2	.	TRBJ1-5	CASSEGGVVQPQHF	TGTGCCAGCAGTGAAGGAGGGGTTGTACAGCCCCAGCATTTT
.	TRBV24-1	.	TRBJ2-1	CATSDSGLGGNEQFF	TGTGCCACCAGTGATTCCGGACTCGGCGGCAATGAGCAGTTCTTC
.	TRBV6-6	.	TRBJ2-7	CASSYSTGFSYEQYF	TGTGCCAGCAGTTACTCTACCGGGTTCTCCTACGAGCAGTACTTC
.	TRBV27	.	TRBJ1-1	CASSLGTPNTEAFF	TGTGCCAGCAGTTTAGGGACCCCGAACACTGAAGCTTTCTTT
.	TRBV19	.	TRBJ2-2	CASSIFVNTGELFF	TGTGCCAGTAGTATCTTCGTGAACACCGGGGAGCTGTTTTTT
.	TRBV10-3	TRBD1	TRBJ1-2	CAISESGQGVFYGYTF	TGTGCCATCAGTGAGTCGGGCCAGGGGGTCTTCTATGGCTACACCTTC
.	TRBV27	.	TRBJ1-1	CASSYGSGLKAFF	TGTGCCAGCAGTTATGGGTCGGGACTTAAAGCTTTCTTT
.	TRBV12-2	.	TRBJ1-3	CASRLAVRGQASGNTIYF	TGTGCAAGTCGCTTAGCAGTTCGAGGACAGGCCTCTGGAAACACCATATATTTT
.	TRBV4-3	.	TRBJ2-1	CASSQAGRGDEQFF	TGCGCCAGCAGCCAAGCTGGAAGGGGGGATGAGCAGTTCTTC
.	TRBV19	.	TRBJ2-1	CASRVGRSYNEQFF	TGTGCCAGTAGGGTGGGACGATCCTACAATGAGCAGTTCTTC
.	TRBV6-5	TRBD1	TRBJ1-1	CASRRDRVTTEAFF	TGTGCCAGCAGAAGGGACAGGGTTACTACTGAAGCTTTCTTT
.	TRBV9	TRBD1	TRBJ2-3	CASSVGLSDRGTDTQYF	TGTGCCAGCAGCGTAGGGTTGTCGGACAGGGGCACAGATACGCAGTATTTT
.	TRBV2	TRBD1	TRBJ1-6	CAQSGGQIISPLHF	TGTGCCCAAAGCGGGGGACAGATAATTTCACCCCTCCACTTT
.	TRBV7-2	.	TRBJ2-5	CASSLAFASGETQYF	TGTGCCAGCAGCTTAGCCTTTGCCTCGGGGGAGACCCAGTACTTC
.	TRBV28	.	TRBJ1-1	CASSHTRGSTEAFF	TGTGCCAGCAGTCATACCCGGGGCTCCACTGAAGCTTTCTTT
.	TRBV28	.	TRBJ1-3	CASIVGRVASGNTIYF	TGTGCCAGCATAGTAGGGAGGGTCGCCTCTGGAAACACCATATATTTT
once	TRBV9	.	TRBJ2-7	CASSVGASYEQYF	TGTGCCAGCAGCGTAGGGGCCAGCTACGAGCAGTACTTC
few	TRBV9	.	TRBJ1-3	CASSVTGSSSGNTIYF	TGTGCCAGCAGCGTGACAGGATCGAGCTCTGGAAACACCATATATTTT
few	TRBV12-3/TRBV12-4	.	TRBJ2-7	CASSSSLYEQYF	TGTGCCAGCAGTTCGTCGCTCTACGAGCAGTACTTC
.	TRBV9	TRBD1	TRBJ1-2	CASSPRGQISNYGYTF	TGTGCCAGCAGCCCGCGGGGACAGATTTCTAACTATGGCTACACCTTC
.	TRBV6-5	.	TRBJ1-2	CASSYDRADYGYTF	TGTGCCAGCAGTTACGATCGGGCGGACTATGGCTACACCTTC
.	TRBV6-6	.	TRBJ2-2	CASSPETAGELFF	TGTGCCAGCAGTCCTGAGACGGCCGGGGAGCTGTTTTTT
.	TRBV21-1	.	TRBJ2-2	CASSNGGGSGELFF	TGTGCCAGCAGCAACGGGGGAGGGTCAGGGGAGCTGTTTTTT
.	TRBV18	.	TRBJ1-1	CASSPGVGRPAFF	TGTGCCAGCTCACCCGGGGTGGGGCGTCCGGCTTTCTTT
few	TRBV7-9	TRBD1	TRBJ2-6	CASSPRDRASSGANVLTF	TGTGCCAGCAGTCCCCGGGACAGGGCTAGCTCTGGGGCCAACGTCCTGACTTTC
once	TRBV4-2	.	TRBJ2-7	CASSPPGVYEQYF	TGTGCCAGCAGCCCGCCGGGAGTCTACGAGCAGTACTTC
.	TRBV7-2	TRBD2	TRBJ2-1	CASTNPSGSEQFF	TGTGCCAGCACCAATCCTAGCGGAAGTGAGCAGTTCTTC
.	TRBV25-1	.	TRBJ1-6	CASSDQAFYNSPLHF	TGTGCCAGCAGTGATCAGGCCTTCTATAATTCACCCCTCCACTTT
.	TRBV9	TRBD1	TRBJ2-6	CASSARTGTPGANVLTF	TGTGCCAGCAGCGCTAGGACAGGGACCCCTGGGGCCAACGTCCTGACTTTC
once	TRBV20-1	TRBD2	TRBJ2-3	CSASPGLQLTDTQYF	TGCAGTGCGAGTCCGGGACTACAACTCACAGATACGCAGTATTTT
.	TRBV9	.	TRBJ2-2	CASSRTSRGSNTGELFF	TGTGCCAGCAGCAGGACTTCCCGGGGCAGCAACACCGGGGAGCTGTTTTTT
.	TRBV18	TRBD1	TRBJ1-4	CASSPSTGNEKLFF	TGTGCCAGCTCACCTTCGACAGGGAATGAAAAACTGTTTTTT
.	TRBV6-5	.	TRBJ2-2	CASSYSGGADTGELFF	TGTGCCAGCAGTTACTCCGGGGGCGCGGACACCGGGGAGCTGTTTTTT
.	TRBV24-1	TRBD2	TRBJ2-5	CATSDPKGLGAGGRETQYF	TGTGCCACCAGTGATCCGAAGGGCCTAGGAGCGGGGGGGAGGGAGACCCAGTACTTC
.	TRBV2	.	TRBJ2-4	CASSAQVLAKNIQYF	TGTGCCAGCAGTGCGCAGGTGCTAGCCAAAAACATTCAGTACTTC
.	TRBV5-1	TRBD1	TRBJ2-4	CASRGQGALNIQYF	TGCGCCAGCAGGGGACAGGGGGCGCTTAACATTCAGTACTTC
once	TRBV7-6	TRBD2	TRBJ2-1	CASSYSGGLGWQFF	TGTGCCAGCAGCTATAGCGGGGGGTTGGGTTGGCAGTTCTTC
once	TRBV18	.	TRBJ2-1	CASSPARVSNEQFF	TGTGCCAGCTCACCGGCACGAGTTAGTAATGAGCAGTTCTTC
few	TRBV5-4	TRBD2	TRBJ2-3	CASSLGPPGLASTDTQYF	TGTGCCAGCAGCTTGGGGCCTCCGGGACTAGCGAGCACAGATACGCAGTATTTT
.	TRBV6-5	.	TRBJ2-3	CASSYFGQRNTQYF	TGTGCCAGCAGTTACTTCGGACAGAGAAATACGCAGTATTTT
few	TRBV7-2	.	TRBJ2-5	CASSLGITTGETQYF	TGTGCCAGCAGCTTAGGGATTACAACCGGCGAGACCCAGTACTTC
medium-sized	TRBV21-1	.	TRBJ2-5	CASSKTPTGAETQYF	TGTGCCAGCAGCAAAACCCCGACAGGGGCAGAGACCCAGTACTTC
.	TRBV5-6	.	TRBJ2-7	CASSSSGVYEQYF	TGTGCCAGCAGCTCCTCTGGCGTCTACGAGCAGTACTTC
.	TRBV10-3	.	TRBJ2-7	CAISESQSSYEQYF	TGTGCCATCAGTGAGTCGCAGAGCTCCTACGAGCAGTACTTC
.	TRBV10-3	TRBD1	TRBJ1-5	CAISAGQGAGDGYQPQHF	TGTGCCATCAGTGCCGGACAGGGGGCAGGAGATGGGTATCAGCCCCAGCATTTT
.	TRBV11-3	.	TRBJ2-4	CASSLGTGDIQYF	TGTGCCAGCAGCTTAGGCACCGGGGACATTCAGTACTTC
.	TRBV5-1	.	TRBJ1-2	CASSLGKANYGYTF	TGCGCCAGCAGCTTGGGCAAAGCTAACTATGGCTACACCTTC
.	TRBV6-6	TRBD1	TRBJ2-6	CASSRIIGGRANVLTF	TGTGCCAGCAGCCGCATTATAGGGGGCCGGGCCAACGTCCTGACTTTC
.	TRBV13	TRBD2	TRBJ2-1	CASSRFSGSAYNEQFF	TGTGCCAGCAGCAGGTTTAGCGGGAGCGCCTACAATGAGCAGTTCTTC
.	TRBV7-8	.	TRBJ2-7	CASSAPGQHYGQYF	TGTGCCAGCAGCGCCCCAGGACAGCACTACGGGCAGTACTTC
.	TRBV23-1	TRBD2	TRBJ2-4	CASSHSLAEGIQYF	TGCGCCAGCAGTCACTCACTAGCGGAAGGCATTCAGTACTTC
.	TRBV7-9	TRBD1	TRBJ2-7	CASSWDRSSYEQYF	TGTGCCAGCAGCTGGGACAGGAGCTCCTACGAGCAGTACTTC
.	TRBV5-4	TRBD1	TRBJ1-2	CASSFSGGDGYTF	TGTGCCAGCAGCTTTTCAGGGGGCGATGGCTACACCTTC
.	TRBV7-2	.	TRBJ2-7	CASSLDAGRYEQYF	TGTGCCAGCAGCTTAGACGCGGGGCGATACGAGCAGTACTTC
.	TRBV11-3	TRBD2	TRBJ2-5	CASSFEIGLAGDGETQYF	TGTGCCAGCAGCTTCGAAATTGGTCTAGCGGGGGACGGGGAGACCCAGTACTTC